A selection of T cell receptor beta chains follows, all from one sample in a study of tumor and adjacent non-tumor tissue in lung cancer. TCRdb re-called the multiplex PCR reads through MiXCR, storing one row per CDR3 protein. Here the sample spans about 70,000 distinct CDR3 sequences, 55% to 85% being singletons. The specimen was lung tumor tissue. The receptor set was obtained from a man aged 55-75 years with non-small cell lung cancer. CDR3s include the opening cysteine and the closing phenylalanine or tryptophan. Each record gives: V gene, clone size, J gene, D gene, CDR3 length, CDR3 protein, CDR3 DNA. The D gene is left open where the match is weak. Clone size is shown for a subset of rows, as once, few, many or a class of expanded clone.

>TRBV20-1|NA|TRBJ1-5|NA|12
CSASRQTQPQHF
TGCAGCGCTAGCCGCCAAACTCAGCCCCAGCATTTT
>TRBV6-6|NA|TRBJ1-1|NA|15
CASSYFVTWTTEAFF
TGTGCCAGCAGTTACTTTGTGACATGGACCACTGAAGCTTTCTTT
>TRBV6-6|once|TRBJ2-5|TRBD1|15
CATIWAGQGDETRYF
TGTGCCACCATTTGGGCCGGACAGGGAGACGAGACACGGTACTTC
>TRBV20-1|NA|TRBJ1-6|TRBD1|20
CSARDHASQLGQGLGISLHF
TGCAGTGCTAGAGACCACGCGAGCCAATTGGGACAGGGTTTGGGTATATCCCTCCACTTT
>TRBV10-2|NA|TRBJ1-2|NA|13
CASTRQCDFGYTF
TGCGCCAGCACCCGACAGTGCGACTTTGGCTACACCTTC
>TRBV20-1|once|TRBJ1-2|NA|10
CSLGAGTAHF
TGCAGTCTTGGGGCCGGAACAGCACACTTC
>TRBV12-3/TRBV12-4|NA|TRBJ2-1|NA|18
CPSNFRTNGRSYGNEQFF
TGTCCCAGCAATTTCAGGACTAACGGTCGGAGTTACGGCAATGAGCAGTTCTTC
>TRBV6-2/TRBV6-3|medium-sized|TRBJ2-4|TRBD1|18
CASSARDRGRVAKNIQYF
TGTGCCAGCAGTGCCCGGGACAGGGGGCGCGTTGCCAAAAACATTCAGTACTTC
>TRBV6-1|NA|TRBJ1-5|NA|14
CACSELIGGQPKHF
TGTGCCTGCAGTGAATTGATCGGGGGTCAGCCCAAGCATTTT
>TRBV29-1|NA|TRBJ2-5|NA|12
CSAEALQEIQYF
TGCAGCGCTGAAGCACTACAAGAGATCCAGTACTTC
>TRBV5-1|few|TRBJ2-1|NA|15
CASSPYSRRYNEQFF
TGCGCCAGCAGCCCTTACTCGAGACGATACAATGAGCAGTTCTTC
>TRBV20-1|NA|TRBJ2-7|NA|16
CSAVPSGGIRSYEQYF
TGCAGTGCCGTCCCCAGTGGGGGGATTAGAAGTTACGAGCAGTATTTC
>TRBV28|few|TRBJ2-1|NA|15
CASSITRMEALWQFF
TGTGCCAGCAGTATTACCCGGATGGAAGCCTTGTGGCAGTTCTTC
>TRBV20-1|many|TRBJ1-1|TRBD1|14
CSARGTTGGTEAFF
TGCAGTGCTAGAGGGACGACAGGGGGTACTGAAGCTTTCTTT
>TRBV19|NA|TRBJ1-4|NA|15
CASTTVGRTNEKLFF
TGTGCCAGTACCACCGTCGGCAGGACTAATGAAAAATTGTTTTTT
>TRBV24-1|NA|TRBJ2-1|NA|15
CATSGLQGGYDEQFF
TGTGCCACCAGTGGTTTACAGGGAGGGTACGATGAGCAGTTCTTC
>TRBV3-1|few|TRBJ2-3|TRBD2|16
CANSQVIAGGTDTQYF
TGTGCCAACAGCCAAGTGATAGCGGGCGGCACAGATACGCAGTATTTT
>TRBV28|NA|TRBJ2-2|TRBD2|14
CVAASGSRTGELFF
TGTGTCGCGGCTAGCGGGAGTAGGACCGGGGAGCTGTTTTTT
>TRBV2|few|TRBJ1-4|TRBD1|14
CASRTGTGGEKLFF
TGTGCCAGCAGAACCGGGACAGGGGGTGAAAAACTGTTTTTT
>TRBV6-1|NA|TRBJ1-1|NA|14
CASSQLQGSTEAFF
TGTGCCAGCAGTCAACTACAAGGGAGCACTGAAGCTTTCTTT
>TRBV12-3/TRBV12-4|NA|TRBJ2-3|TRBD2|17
CASSSYTLAGFTDIQYF
TGTGCCAGCAGTTCTTATACACTAGCGGGGTTCACAGATATCCAGTATTTT
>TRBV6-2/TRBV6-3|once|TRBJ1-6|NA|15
CASSCPGRNNSPLHF
TGTGCCAGCAGTTGCCCGGGACGGAATAATTCACCCCTTCACTTT
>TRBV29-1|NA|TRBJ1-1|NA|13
CRVHFGERNETFF
TGCAGAGTCCACTTTGGGGAAAGAAATGAAACTTTCTTT
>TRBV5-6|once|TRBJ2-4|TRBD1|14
CASSLNRDSIIQYF
TGTGCCAGCAGCTTGAACCGGGACAGTATCATTCAGTACTTC
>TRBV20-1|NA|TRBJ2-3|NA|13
CSATSLNTDMQYF
TGCAGTGCCACATCGCTCAACACAGATATGCAGTATTTT
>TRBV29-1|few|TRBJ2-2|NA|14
CNVAGGANIGELFF
TGCAACGTTGCTGGGGGGGCGAACATCGGGGAGCTGTTTTTT
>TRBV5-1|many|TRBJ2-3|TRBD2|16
CASSLLAGATTDTQYF
TGCGCCAGCAGCTTGCTAGCGGGAGCTACCACAGATACGCAGTATTTT
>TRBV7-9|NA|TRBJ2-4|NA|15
CASSSGISRWDIQYF
TGTGCCAGCAGTTCCGGGATTAGCCGCTGGGACATTCAGTACTTC
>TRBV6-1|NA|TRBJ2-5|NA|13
CDSRPQSAGTQYF
TGTGACAGCAGACCACAGTCAGCGGGGACCCAGTACTTC
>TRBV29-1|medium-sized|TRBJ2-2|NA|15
CSVEEGAGYTGELFF
TGCAGCGTTGAGGAGGGGGCAGGGTACACCGGGGAGCTGTTTTTT
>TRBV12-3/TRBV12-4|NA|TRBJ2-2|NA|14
CANSSGLVVGELFF
TGTGCCAACAGTTCGGGACTCGTGGTCGGGGAGCTGTTTTTT